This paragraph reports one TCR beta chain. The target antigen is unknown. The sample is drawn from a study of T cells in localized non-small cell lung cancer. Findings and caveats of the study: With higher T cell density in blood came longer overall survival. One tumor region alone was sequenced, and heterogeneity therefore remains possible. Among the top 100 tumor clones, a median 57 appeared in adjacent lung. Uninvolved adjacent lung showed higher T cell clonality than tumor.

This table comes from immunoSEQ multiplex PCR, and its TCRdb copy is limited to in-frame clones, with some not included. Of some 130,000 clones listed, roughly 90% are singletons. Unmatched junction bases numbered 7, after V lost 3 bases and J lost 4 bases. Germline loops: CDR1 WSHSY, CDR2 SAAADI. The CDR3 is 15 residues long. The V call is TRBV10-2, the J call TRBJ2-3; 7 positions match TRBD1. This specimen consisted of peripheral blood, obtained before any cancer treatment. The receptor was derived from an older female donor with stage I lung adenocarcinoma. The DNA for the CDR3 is TGCGCCAGCAGTGAAGACAGGGTGGGCGCAGATACGCAGTATTTT. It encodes CASSEDRVGADTQYF.